The 30 T cell receptor beta chains in this list originate from one sample, sequenced in a study of T cells in Graves' hyperthyroidism and ophthalmopathy. Amplified regions were TCR beta CDR3 sequences from RNA transcripts. RT-PCR in the first round (using the HTBI primer set) targeted the TCR CDR3. TCRdb re-called the multiplex PCR reads through MiXCR, storing one row per CDR3 protein. Among about 350,000 distinct CDR3 sequences listed, over 15% were seen once. Specimen: blood. These receptor sequences come from a woman in her thirties or forties with Graves' ophthalmopathy.

This clonotype was counted many times. The rearrangement uses TRBV25-1 and TRBJ2-7, with a weak D call TRBD2 (6 bases). CDR1 is MGHDK and CDR2 is SYGVNS in the germline V gene. V shed 6 bases and J shed 6 bases, with 18 bases lying between them. This CDR3 region has 14 residues. The CDR3 loop reads CASRPGTAGGEQYF. CDR3 DNA sequence: TGTGCCAGCAGGCCCGGGACTGCCGGAGGCGAGCAGTACTTC.

The chain joins TRBV7-9 to TRBJ2-7, with TRBD2 identical over 9 bases. CDR3 length equals 15 residues. V lost 6 bases and J lost 4; bases outside the gene matches: 10. Per the germline V gene, CDR1 is SEHNR and CDR2 is FQNEAQ (reference sequence). CDR3 residues: CASSPSGTSLYEQYF. The CDR3 DNA reads TGTGCCAGCAGTCCTTCCGGGACTAGCCTATACGAGCAGTACTTC.

Many counts were recorded for this clonotype. This rearrangement joins TRBV15 to TRBJ1-2, with D possibly TRBD1 on 6 matching bases. Trimming pared 0 bases from V and 5 bases from J, leaving 16 bases between. The CDR3 totals 16 residues. From germline, CDR1 is LNHNV and CDR2 YYDKDF (reference sequence). The DNA of the CDR3 is TGTGCCACCAGCAGAGAAGGGGGGCTGACCGGGTATGGCTACACCTTC. Its translation: CATSREGGLTGYGYTF.

This clonotype showed up many times. The genes are TRBV28 and TRBJ1-1, with unresolved D. CDR3 length equals 15 residues. V dropped 7 bases and J dropped 1 base, with 16 bases sitting between them. Germline values: CDR1 MDHEN, CDR2 SYDVKM. The CDR3 coding sequence is TGTGCCAGCACCGAAAATGGCAGGCCGAACACTGAAGCTTTCTTT. Translated, it gives CASTENGRPNTEAFF. The variable domain in full, completed from reference TRBV28 and TRBJ1-1, reads DVKVTQSSRYLVKRTGEKVFLECVQDMDHENMFWYRQDPGLGLRLIYFSYDVKMKEKGDIPEGYSVSREKKERFSLILESASTNQTSMYLCASTENGRPNTEAFFGQGTRLTVV.

This clonotype was found many times. This chain joins TRBV27 and TRBJ2-7; TRBD2 might be the D (6 bases). CDR3 size: 15 residues. V dropped 2 bases and J dropped 4 bases, with 15 bases sitting between them. Germline values: CDR1 MNHEY, CDR2 SMNVEV (reference sequence). CDR3 nucleotide sequence: TGTGCCAGCAGTTTAAACATCGGGAGAGAATACGAGCAGTACTTC. Protein product: CASSLNIGREYEQYF.

At least ten counts were recorded for this clonotype. A junction boundary mismatches the germline segment, possibly from a read error. The chain links TRBV7-2 to TRBJ2-7; 10 nucleotides agree with TRBD2. The CDR3 contains 13 residues. Germline CDR1 SGHTA, CDR2 FQGNSA. In nucleotides, the CDR3 is TGTGCCAGCAGTTCTAGCGGGAGCTACGAGCGGTACTTC. The encoded protein is CASSSSGSYERYF.

This clonotype was seen repeatedly, ten times or more. The chain is built from TRBV6-2 or TRBV6-3 and TRBJ2-7; unclear D gene. V dropped 2 bases and J dropped 2 bases, with 13 bases sitting between them. Germline V gene lookup returns CDR1 MNHEY and CDR2 SVGEGT. The CDR3 has 15 amino acids. CDR3 sequence: CASSYGLNRPYEQYF. CDR3 in DNA: TGTGCCAGCAGTTACGGCTTGAACAGACCCTACGAGCAGTACTTC.

This clonotype was picked up many times. The rearrangement uses TRBV27 and TRBJ2-7, with 7 bases fitting TRBD1. V trimming: 4 bases; J trimming: 3 bases; junction bases outside the gene matches: 15. CDR1 MNHEY and CDR2 SMNVEV come from the germline V gene (reference sequence). The CDR3 spans 17 residues. The CDR3 DNA reads as TGTGCCAGCAGTTCCGACTCGACAGGGCCAGGGGTCTACGAGCAGTACTTC. This codes for CASSSDSTGPGVYEQYF.

This clonotype has a count of ten or more. The rearrangement uses TRBV6-5 and TRBJ2-2; 12 bases match TRBD2. This CDR3 comprises 16 residues. With V trimmed by 0 bases and J by 4 bases, 0 bases remained unmatched. From germline, CDR1 is MNHEY and CDR2 SVGAGI. The CDR3 DNA follows: TGTGCCAGCAGTTACTCGACTAGCGGGAGCACCGGGGAGCTGTTTTTT. Translation gives CASSYSTSGSTGELFF.

This clonotype was detected ten times or more. This chain joins TRBV7-2 and TRBJ2-7; D is unresolved. Trimming removed 10 bases from V and 4 bases from J, with 8 bases in between. This CDR3 spans 10 amino acids. Germline V gene data show CDR1 as SGHTA and CDR2 as FQGNSA. The DNA of the CDR3 is TGTGCCACCGCGAATTACGAGCAGTACTTC. Translated: CATANYEQYF.

The chain recombines TRBV2 with TRBJ2-2, with TRBD1 as a possible D gene (5 bases). The CDR3 covers 15 residues. Germline V gives CDR1 SNHLY, CDR2 FYNNEI. Trimming removed 6 bases at V and 1 base at J, with 12 bases between. As DNA, the CDR3 is TGTGCCAGCAGAGGTCCAGGGTGGAACACCGGGGAGCTGTTTTTT. It encodes CASRGPGWNTGELFF.

This clonotype was counted at least ten times. The genes are TRBV24-1 and TRBJ1-5; tentative D call: TRBD1 (5 bases). Germline V gene sequence: CDR1 KGHDR, CDR2 SFDVKD. V shed 9 bases and J shed 4 bases, with 12 bases lying between them. The CDR3 sequence is 13 residues long. The CDR3 here is CATDGGANQPQHF. The CDR3 DNA follows: TGTGCCACCGATGGGGGAGCTAATCAGCCCCAGCATTTT.

This clonotype was seen many times. The genes are TRBV20-1 and TRBJ1-1, with D uncertain. The CDR3 covers 10 residues. Between the trimmed V and J ends, which lost 3 bases and 4 bases, there was a span of 3 bases. Per germline, CDR1 DFQATT and CDR2 SNEGSKA (reference sequence). This chain's CDR3 is CSASITEAFF. In nucleotides, the CDR3 is TGCAGTGCTAGTATCACTGAAGCTTTCTTT.

V usage is TRBV30 and J usage is TRBJ2-7; the match to TRBD1 covers 11 bases. The CDR3 contains 12 residues. From germline, CDR1 is GTSNPN and CDR2 SVGIG (reference sequence). V was pared by 8 bases and J by 10 bases, with 10 bases of the junction left unmatched. This CDR3 is CAIEGQGVEQYF. For the CDR3, the DNA is TGTGCCATCGAGGGACAGGGGGTCGAACAGTACTTC.

In this sample, this clonotype turned up many times. The V and J genes are TRBV28 and TRBJ2-3; possibly TRBD2 for D (5 bases). There are 16 residues in the CDR3. Trimming removed 6 bases from V and 2 bases from J, with 18 bases in between. Germline-derived CDR1 and CDR2 are MDHEN and SYDVKM. CDR3 bases: TGTGCCAGCAGCCGACCCGATATAGCGTTCACAGATACGCAGTATTTT. Its translation is CASSRPDIAFTDTQYF. Complete variable domain (other parts from reference TRBV28 and TRBJ2-3): DVKVTQSSRYLVKRTGEKVFLECVQDMDHENMFWYRQDPGLGLRLIYFSYDVKMKEKGDIPEGYSVSREKKERFSLILESASTNQTSMYLCASSRPDIAFTDTQYFGPGTRLTVL.

This clonotype has ten or more counts. The chain employs TRBV20-1 and TRBJ2-5; possible D gene TRBD1, 6 bases. The length of the CDR3 is 16 residues. V lost 2 bases, J lost 2 bases, and 18 bases lay in between. CDR1 and CDR2 from the germline V gene are DFQATT and SNEGSKA (reference sequence). The CDR3 protein is CSARPHRESAQETQYF. DNA of the CDR3: TGCAGTGCTAGACCACACAGGGAATCTGCGCAAGAGACCCAGTACTTC.

This clonotype showed up many times. The V gene is TRBV28, the J gene TRBJ2-5; TRBD2 aligns across 7 bases. The trim removed 6 bases at V and 4 bases at J, leaving 11 bases unmatched. The CDR3 sequence is 15 residues long. Germline values: CDR1 MDHEN, CDR2 SYDVKM. Here the CDR3 reads CASSSPAGVRETQYF. CDR3 DNA: TGTGCCAGCAGCTCGCCCGCGGGGGTCAGAGAGACCCAGTACTTC.

This clonotype has ten or more counts. The chain is built from TRBV29-1 and TRBJ1-1; tentative D call: TRBD1 (6 bases). The germline CDR1 and CDR2 sequences are SQVTM and ANQGSEA. The CDR3 covers 13 residues. The ends were cut back, 0 bases at V and 7 bases at J, with 12 bases in the middle. For the CDR3, the DNA is TGCAGCGTTGAAGATCAGGGGTTTGGTGAAGCTTTCTTT. Protein product: CSVEDQGFGEAFF.

This clonotype was observed at least ten times. This chain joins TRBV28 and TRBJ1-2, with D perhaps TRBD1 (6 bases). The V gene lost 5 bases and the J gene lost 4 bases, with 17 bases spanning the gap. The CDR3 extends over 15 amino acids. From germline, CDR1 is MDHEN and CDR2 SYDVKM. CDR3 residues: CASSTWGGLGYGYTF. CDR3 nucleotide sequence: TGTGCCAGCAGTACCTGGGGGGGGCTCGGCTATGGCTACACCTTC.

The chain joins TRBV30 to TRBJ1-5, with D possibly matching TRBD1 (5 bases). This CDR3 is 13 amino acids long. Trimming cost V 4 bases and J 0 bases, with 7 bases left between them. Germline-derived CDR1 and CDR2 are GTSNPN and SVGIG (reference sequence). CDR3 sequence (DNA): TGTGCCTGGACAGGGAATAGCAATCAGCCCCAGCATTTT. This encodes CAWTGNSNQPQHF.

This clonotype occurred many times. This chain uses TRBV6-5 with TRBJ2-7; 7 bases agree with TRBD1. Looked up from germline, CDR1 is MNHEY and CDR2 is SVGAGI. The CDR3 is 14 amino acids. Trimming at V came to 6 bases and at J to 5 bases, leaving 10 bases not matched to a gene. CDR3 loop: CASSYSRQGHEQYF. The CDR3 nucleotides read TGTGCCAGCAGCTACAGTCGACAGGGTCACGAGCAGTACTTC.

This rearrangement joins TRBV12-3 or TRBV12-4 to TRBJ1-5, with D perhaps matching TRBD1 (6 bases). The V gene lost 8 bases and the J gene lost 2 bases, with 13 bases spanning the gap. The CDR3 covers 14 residues. The CDR3 DNA follows: TGTGCCAGCTTACAGGGATTCGGCAATCAGCCCCAGCATTTT. Translated: CASLQGFGNQPQHF.

This clonotype occurred many times. The chain has TRBV24-1 and TRBJ2-5; 7 positions match TRBD2. CDR1 is KGHDR and CDR2 is SFDVKD in the germline V gene. The CDR3 contains 12 residues. J gave up 5 bases and V 5 bases, and 1 base lay outside the gene matches. In DNA form, the CDR3 reads TGTGCCACCAGTGTGGGGGGGGAGACCCAGTACTTC. Protein product: CATSVGGETQYF.

The chain is built from TRBV7-8 and TRBJ2-5, with D possibly being TRBD2 (6 bases). This CDR3 has 14 amino acids. The germline CDR1 and CDR2 sequences are SGHVS and FQNEAQ. Between the trimmed V and J ends, which lost 6 bases and 2 bases, there was a span of 13 bases. CDR3 residues: CASRGGDQQETQYF. The CDR3 nucleotides are TGTGCCAGCAGGGGCGGGGACCAGCAAGAGACCCAGTACTTC. Together with reference TRBV7-8 and TRBJ2-5, the CDR3 gives the full variable domain: GAGVSQSPRYKVAKRGQDVALRCDPISGHVSLFWYQQALGQGPEFLTYFQNEAQLDKSGLPSDRFFAERPEGSVSTLKIQRTQQEDSAVYLCASRGGDQQETQYFGPGTRLLVL.

This clonotype was counted ten times or more. This chain joins TRBV2 and TRBJ1-6; 8 nucleotides match TRBD1. The germline V gene has CDR1 SNHLY and CDR2 FYNNEI. After removal of 6 bases from V and 0 bases from J, the junction contained 10 bases not matched to a gene. CDR3 length: 18 amino acids. CDR3 region: CASRKDREWSSYNSPLHF. The CDR3 DNA follows: TGTGCCAGCAGAAAGGACAGGGAATGGAGCTCCTATAATTCACCCCTCCACTTT.

There are a few counts of this clonotype. A read error may produce the germline difference seen at one junction end. The genes are TRBV19 and TRBJ2-7, with D uncertain. The CDR3 is 13 residues long. From germline, CDR1 is LNHDA and CDR2 SQIVND (reference sequence). The CDR3 nucleotides read TGTGCCAGTAGTATCCCGAGCTCCTACGAGCAGTGCTTC. This sequence encodes CASSIPSSYEQCF. Using reference TRBV19 and TRBJ2-7 for the parts outside the CDR3, the full variable domain is DGGITQSPKYLFRKEGQNVTLSCEQNLNHDAMYWYRQDPGQGLRLIYYSQIVNDFQKGDIAEGYSVSREKKESFPLTVTSAQKNPTAFYLCASSIPSSYEQCFGPGTRLTVT.

There are many counts of this clonotype. This sequence joins TRBV6-5 and TRBJ2-7; D not resolved. Between the trimmed V and J ends, which lost 0 bases and 6 bases, there was a span of 6 bases. This CDR3 is 12 amino acids long. Germline V lookup: CDR1 MNHEY, CDR2 SVGAGI. The CDR3 DNA reads TGTGCCAGCAGTTACTCCGGGCTCGAGCAGTACTTC. It is translated as CASSYSGLEQYF.

This clonotype was seen repeatedly, ten times or more. The chain uses TRBV29-1 and TRBJ2-2, with D possibly TRBD2 on 6 matching bases. The CDR3 is 14 amino acids. Per germline, CDR1 SQVTM and CDR2 ANQGSEA. CDR3 in DNA: TGCAACGTCAGGCCTAGCGCGAACACCGGGGAGCTGTTTTTT. It yields the protein CNVRPSANTGELFF.

This clonotype was picked up many times. The genes are TRBV7-6 and TRBJ1-3, with D tentatively TRBD1 (5 bases). The CDR3 consists of 16 residues. The germline gives CDR1 SGHVS, CDR2 FNYEAQ. The V and J ends lost 1 base and 0 bases respectively, with 10 bases between them. The CDR3 DNA reads TGTGCCAGCAGCTTAGGGCAGGGCCTCTCTGGAAACACCATATATTTT. This sequence encodes CASSLGQGLSGNTIYF.

The genes are TRBV12-3 or TRBV12-4 and TRBJ2-6, with TRBD1 matching over 10 bases. The CDR3 contains 18 residues. V dropped 3 bases and J dropped 0; count of bases not matched to a gene: 5. The CDR3 nucleotides are TGTGCCAGCAGTTTTGGGGGACAGGGGACCTCTGGGGCCAACGTCCTGACTTTC. It yields the protein CASSFGGQGTSGANVLTF.